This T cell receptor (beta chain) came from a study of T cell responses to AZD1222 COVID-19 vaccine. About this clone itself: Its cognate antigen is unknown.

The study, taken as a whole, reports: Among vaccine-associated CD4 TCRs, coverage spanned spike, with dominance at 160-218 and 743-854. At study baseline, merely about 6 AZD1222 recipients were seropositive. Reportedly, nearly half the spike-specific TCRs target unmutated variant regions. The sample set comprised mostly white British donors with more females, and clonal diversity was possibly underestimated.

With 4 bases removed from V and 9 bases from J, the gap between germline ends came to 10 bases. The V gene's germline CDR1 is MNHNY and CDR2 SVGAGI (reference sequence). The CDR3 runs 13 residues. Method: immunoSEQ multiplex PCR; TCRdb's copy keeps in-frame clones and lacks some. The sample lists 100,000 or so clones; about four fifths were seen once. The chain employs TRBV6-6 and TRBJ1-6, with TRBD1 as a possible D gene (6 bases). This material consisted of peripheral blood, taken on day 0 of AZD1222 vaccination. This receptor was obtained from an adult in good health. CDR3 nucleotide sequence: TGTGCCAGCAGTTCCCAGGGGATTTCACCCCTCCACTTT. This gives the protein CASSSQGISPLHF.